Listed below are T cell receptor beta chains from one sample, sequenced in a study of shared clonotypes between healthy human individuals. Measured with immunoSEQ multiplex PCR; TCRdb has only the in-frame clones, and not every one. Here the sample spans roughly 680,000 clones, around 77% being singletons. The sequenced sample consisted of memory CD4+ T cells sorted from blood. The origin of the receptors is a young woman in good health. The CDR3 runs from the conserved cysteine through the conserved F or W. A D gene is named only where the DNA matches it firmly. Expanded clones get a size class; other rows say once, few or many, or leave the size out.

>once|-|TRBJ1-1|TRBV27
TGTGCCAGCAGTTTATCGCCCCGGCGGGCCGCGAACACTGAAGCTTTCTTT
CASSLSPRRAANTEAFF
>-|-|TRBJ2-2|TRBV10-1
TGCGCCAGCAGTGAGTGGGGCCCTAACACCGGGGAGCTGTTTTTT
CASSEWGPNTGELFF
>many|-|TRBJ1-3|TRBV2
TGTGCCAGCGGGGAGTTAATGAGCTCTGGAAACACCATATATTTT
CASGELMSSGNTIYF
>-|-|TRBJ1-1|TRBV28
TGTGCCAGCACTCTCGGGGGACGGCAGAACACTGAAGCTTTCTTT
CASTLGGRQNTEAFF
>-|-|TRBJ1-5|TRBV18
TGTGCCAGCTCACCCGGGCGGGAGTACAATCAGCCCCAGCATTTT
CASSPGREYNQPQHF
>few|-|TRBJ1-1|TRBV5-1
TGCGCCAGCAGCTTGGAAGGCAGGGCGGACACTGAAGCTTTCTTT
CASSLEGRADTEAFF
>few|-|TRBJ1-3|TRBV6-1
TGTGCCAGCAGTGATGCACCTGGAAACACCATATATTTT
CASSDAPGNTIYF
>-|-|TRBJ1-4|TRBV7-9
TGTGCCAGCAGCTTCGGGTATGAGAATGAAAAACTGTTTTTT
CASSFGYENEKLFF
>-|-|TRBJ2-5|TRBV19
TGTGCCAGTACGGGGCGGGCTACCCGATCGGAGACCCAGTACTTC
CASTGRATRSETQYF
>-|-|TRBJ1-3|TRBV28
TGTGCCAGCAGAACGGGACAACCGGAGAACACCATATATTTT
CASRTGQPENTIYF
>once|TRBD1|TRBJ2-2|TRBV2
TGTGCCAGCAGGCCCGGGACAGTAAACACCGGGGAGCTGTTTTTT
CASRPGTVNTGELFF
>-|TRBD2|TRBJ2-1|TRBV2
TGTGCCAGCAGTGAAGGCAAGGGGACTAAGAACAATGAGCAGTTCTTC
CASSEGKGTKNNEQFF
>-|TRBD1|TRBJ2-7|TRBV28
TGTGCCAGCAGTTTTAGACGGACAGGCGCCTACGAGCAGTACTTC
CASSFRRTGAYEQYF
>once|-|TRBJ2-7|TRBV11-2
TGTGCCAGCAGCCAAACCCACAGTTACCACGAGCAGTACTTC
CASSQTHSYHEQYF
>-|-|TRBJ2-1|TRBV4-2
TGTGCCAGCAGCCCAACCGGGGGCGGGAGCTCCTACAATGAGCAGTTCTTC
CASSPTGGGSSYNEQFF
>-|TRBD1|TRBJ2-1|TRBV5-4
TGTGCCAGCAGCCTCGAAGGGGGCGGAAGCTCCTACAATGAGCAGTTCTTC
CASSLEGGGSSYNEQFF
>-|-|TRBJ2-7|TRBV18
TGTGCCAGCTCACCACGGCAGGGGATCTACGAGCAGTACTTC
CASSPRQGIYEQYF
>-|-|TRBJ2-6|TRBV2
TGTGCCAGCAGACAGGGTATCCGTTCGGTTCGGGCCAACGTCCTGACTTTC
CASRQGIRSVRANVLTF
>-|TRBD1|TRBJ1-4|TRBV25-1
TGTGCCAGCAGTCCGGGACAGGAATATGAAAAACTGTTTTTT
CASSPGQEYEKLFF
>few|-|TRBJ2-2|TRBV30
TGTGCCTGGAACTGGGGCTTCACCGGGGAGCTGTTTTTT
CAWNWGFTGELFF
>-|-|TRBJ1-5|TRBV28
TGTGCCAGCAGTTTAGGGGGGCAGGGTGATCAGCCCCAGCATTTT
CASSLGGQGDQPQHF
>few|-|TRBJ2-3|TRBV11-2
TGTGCCAGCGCTGGAGGGAGAGGGGCAGATACGCAGTATTTT
CASAGGRGADTQYF
>-|-|TRBJ2-7|TRBV2
TGTGCCAGCAGTGAGGGGGTCACTGGCTACGAGCAGTACTTC
CASSEGVTGYEQYF
>-|TRBD2|TRBJ2-1|TRBV29-1
TGCAGCGCCCTTCCGGGACTAGCGAAATACAATGAGCAGTTCTTC
CSALPGLAKYNEQFF
>-|TRBD2|TRBJ2-5|TRBV28
TGTGCCAGCAGTCGGACTAGCGGGAGGGCCGGGGAGACCCAGTACTTC
CASSRTSGRAGETQYF
>-|-|TRBJ1-3|TRBV28
TGTGCCAGCAGTCGGGGGACGGGAAACACCATATATTTT
CASSRGTGNTIYF